The TCR beta chain described here comes from a study of sequential checkpoint blockade in melanoma. This clone was picked up a small number of times. With 2 bases clipped from V and 6 bases from J, the junction kept 3 bases outside the gene matches. Germline V gene data show CDR1 as SEHNR and CDR2 as FQNEAQ (reference sequence). CDR3 length: 14 amino acids. Using immunoSEQ multiplex PCR, the repertoire was profiled, and TCRdb retains in-frame clones only, with some absent. The data show tens of thousands of clones, with roughly 86% seen just once and less than 7% held by the top ten. As to treatment: randomized to nivolumab then ipilimumab (arm A) or the reverse (arm B). PBMC sorting kept live CD3+CD8+ cells without CD19 or CD56.

The sequence was obtained from a human donor with melanoma. The rearrangement uses TRBV7-9 and TRBJ1-4, with 7 bases lining up with TRBD1. The source material was CD8+ T cells sorted from blood (inferred from file names), sampled from a patient given nivolumab and ipilimumab in sequence. Here the CDR3 DNA reads TGTGCCAGCAGCTTACAGGGGGGTTATGAAAAACTGTTTTTT. Translated: CASSLQGGYEKLFF.